This passage covers 19 T cell receptor beta chains from one sample sequenced in a study of blood T cell repertoires in COVID-19. Repertoires were generated with immunoSEQ multiplex PCR, while TCRdb's copy carries only in-frame clones and drops some. The sample comprises some 59,000 clones, 90% of which are singletons, and roughly 3.9% rests with the top ten. The sequencing input was peripheral blood. The receptors were sampled from a man aged 50-60 years with acute or convalescent COVID-19.

J is TRBJ1-1 and V is TRBV19; maybe TRBD1 (6 bases). Germline V lookup: CDR1 LNHDA, CDR2 SQIVND (reference sequence). The CDR3 is 13 amino acids. V was trimmed by 4 bases and J by 1 base, leaving 7 bases between them. The CDR3 DNA sequence: TGTGCCAGTAGTAGGGGACAGAACACTGAAGCTTTCTTT. This translates into CASSRGQNTEAFF. The complete variable domain, with remaining parts taken from reference TRBV19 and TRBJ1-1, reads DGGITQSPKYLFRKEGQNVTLSCEQNLNHDAMYWYRQDPGQGLRLIYYSQIVNDFQKGDIAEGYSVSREKKESFPLTVTSAQKNPTAFYLCASSRGQNTEAFFGQGTRLTVV.

The rearrangement joins TRBV7-2 to TRBJ2-7; no definite D call. V lost 5 bases and J lost 6, with 14 bases in between. Germline V CDR1 and CDR2: SGHTA, FQGNSA. CDR3 length: 13 residues. This CDR3 reads CASSRQAYLEQYF. DNA for the CDR3: TGTGCCAGCAGCCGTCAAGCTTATCTCGAGCAGTACTTC. The whole variable domain, filled in from reference TRBV7-2 and TRBJ2-7, reads GAGVSQSPSNKVTEKGKDVELRCDPISGHTALYWYRQSLGQGLEFLIYFQGNSAPDKSGLPSDRFSAERTGGSVSTLTIQRTQQEDSAVYLCASSRQAYLEQYFGPGTRLTVT.

This clone was counted only a few times. V gene TRBV27 combines with J gene TRBJ2-7; D is perhaps TRBD2 (6 bases). This CDR3 has 13 amino acids. CDR1 MNHEY and CDR2 SMNVEV come from the germline V gene (reference sequence). V shed 4 bases and J shed 3 bases, with 10 bases lying between them. The chain's CDR3 is CASSYRLGYEQYF. In DNA, the CDR3 is TGTGCCAGCAGTTACCGACTAGGCTACGAGCAGTACTTC.

The chain is built from TRBV10-3 and TRBJ1-4; tentatively, D is TRBD1 (6 bases). V was clipped by 6 bases and J by 4 bases, with 12 bases between them. Germline CDR1 ENHRY, CDR2 SYGVKD. The CDR3 covers 14 residues. The CDR3 spells CAISQTGFNEKLFF. The CDR3 DNA sequence: TGTGCCATCAGCCAGACAGGATTTAATGAAAAACTGTTTTTT.

The gene calls are TRBV19 and TRBJ1-2; 8 nucleotides agree with TRBD1. V gave up 5 bases and J gave up 7 bases; unmatched junction bases: 9. The length of the CDR3 is 14 residues. CDR1 is LNHDA and CDR2 is SQIVND in the germline V gene (reference sequence). This CDR3 is CASSQGQGAGGYTF. The CDR3 DNA reads as TGTGCCAGTAGTCAAGGTCAGGGGGCCGGTGGCTACACCTTC.

This clone was recorded once. The V and J genes are TRBV7-6 and TRBJ2-5; D remains unclear. The CDR3 is 14 residues long. Germline CDR1 reads SGHVS; CDR2 reads FNYEAQ. With 4 bases removed from V and 5 bases from J, the gap between germline ends came to 14 bases. CDR3 in amino acids: CASSSNPGRETQYF. CDR3 bases: TGTGCCAGCAGCTCCAACCCCGGCAGGGAGACCCAGTACTTC.

This chain joins TRBV28 and TRBJ1-6; possibly TRBD1 for D (6 bases). CDR3 length: 15 residues. V lost 3 bases and J 6 bases, leaving 12 bases between the germline ends. CDR1 MDHEN and CDR2 SYDVKM come from the germline V gene. The CDR3 DNA reads TGTGCCAGCAGTTTTTTCGACAGGCCTAATTCACCCCTCCACTTT. This sequence encodes CASSFFDRPNSPLHF.

V gene TRBV12-3 or TRBV12-4 combines with J gene TRBJ1-6; D call uncertain. Trimming took off 10 bases at V and 8 bases at J, with 15 bases between the two ends. The CDR3 spans 13 residues. The CDR3 reads CATSGNFYSPLHF. The CDR3 DNA reads as TGTGCCACATCCGGGAACTTTTATTCACCCCTCCACTTT.

The chain recombines TRBV2 with TRBJ1-5, with TRBD1 as a possible D gene (5 bases). The CDR3 spans 14 residues. V lost 7 bases, J lost 4 bases, and 14 bases lay in between. CDR1 is SNHLY and CDR2 is FYNNEI in the germline V gene. The CDR3 here is CASTPRAGNQPQHF. CDR3 sequence (DNA): TGTGCCAGCACTCCCCGGGCAGGGAATCAGCCCCAGCATTTT.

The CDR3 DNA follows: TGTGCCAGCAGCAAAATCCCAGATTTCTCGAACACTGAAGCTTTCTTT. It yields the protein CASSKIPDFSNTEAFF. The chain uses TRBV21-1 and TRBJ1-1; the table assigns TRBD1, which was not confirmed against the DNA. TRBV21-1 is annotated as a pseudogene. CDR3 length: 16 residues.

The chain carries TRBV11-3 and TRBJ1-2; 7 bases align to TRBD1. From germline, CDR1 is SGHNT and CDR2 YENEEA. Losses at the gene ends were 5 bases for V and 3 bases for J; bases not matched to a gene: 3. The CDR3 runs to 13 residues. CDR3 nucleotides: TGTGCCAGCAGCGATCAGGGGGACTATGGCTACACCTTC. It is translated as CASSDQGDYGYTF.

As DNA, the CDR3 is TGTGCCAGTAGTGGGGGACAGACCTCTGGAAACACCATATATTTT. This translates into CASSGGQTSGNTIYF. The J gene is TRBJ1-3, the V gene TRBV19, with 7 bases that match TRBD1. The CDR3 sequence is 15 residues long. V lost 5 bases, J lost 0 bases, and 4 bases stayed unmatched. Per germline, CDR1 LNHDA and CDR2 SQIVND (reference sequence).

This clone was counted once. This rearrangement joins TRBV4-1 to TRBJ1-5; 7 bases align to TRBD1. Unmatched junction bases numbered 6, after V lost 2 bases and J lost 8 bases. Germline values: CDR1 MGHRA, CDR2 YSYEKL. This CDR3 is built from 14 residues. The CDR3 bases are TGCGCCAGCAGCCAACTGGGCAGGGGGGAGCCCCAGCATTTT. Protein product: CASSQLGRGEPQHF.

The chain combines TRBV6-5 with TRBJ1-1; 7 nucleotides match TRBD1. V trimming: 6 bases; J trimming: 0 bases; junction bases outside the gene matches: 4. The CDR3 contains 14 residues. CDR1 is MNHEY, CDR2 SVGAGI, per germline. The CDR3 DNA follows: TGTGCCAGCAGATTAGGGGGCGTGAACACTGAAGCTTTCTTT. This sequence encodes CASRLGGVNTEAFF.

The chain couples TRBV6-1 to TRBJ1-5; D call uncertain. The CDR3 length is 12 residues. In germline, CDR1 is MNHNS, CDR2 SASEGT. Trimming took off 2 bases at V and 7 bases at J, with 6 bases between the two ends. This CDR3 reads CASSERGQPQHF. CDR3 nucleotide sequence: TGTGCCAGCAGTGAAAGAGGACAGCCCCAGCATTTT.

The rearrangement joins TRBV7-2 to TRBJ1-2; D gene ambiguous. CDR1 SGHTA and CDR2 FQGNSA come from the germline V gene. The CDR3 sequence is 14 residues long. The V and J ends lost 5 bases and 2 bases respectively, with 12 bases between them. Here the CDR3 DNA reads TGTGCCAGCAGCCTAGAGACTGCAAACTATGGCTACACCTTC. Its protein is CASSLETANYGYTF. Complete variable domain (other parts from reference TRBV7-2 and TRBJ1-2): GAGVSQSPSNKVTEKGKDVELRCDPISGHTALYWYRQSLGQGLEFLIYFQGNSAPDKSGLPSDRFSAERTGGSVSTLTIQRTQQEDSAVYLCASSLETANYGYTFGSGTRLTVV.

The chain recombines TRBV5-1 with TRBJ2-5, with a possible D match to TRBD1 (5 bases). Germline assignment: CDR1 SGHRS and CDR2 YFSETQ. V was shortened by 0 bases and J by 5 bases, with 17 bases between the two germline ends. This CDR3 has 16 residues. Here the CDR3 DNA reads TGCGCCAGCAGCTTGGACGCCCAGATTAAGGGGGAGACCCAGTACTTC. Translated, it gives CASSLDAQIKGETQYF.

The genes are TRBV11-3 and TRBJ2-5, with D perhaps matching TRBD1 (6 bases). V was trimmed by 2 bases and J by 1 base, leaving 14 bases between them. Germline CDR1 and CDR2: SGHNT and YENEEA. This CDR3 is 16 amino acids long. The CDR3 DNA reads TGTGCCAGCAGCTTAAGCAGGGGACCGCCCCAAGAGACCCAGTACTTC. This sequence encodes CASSLSRGPPQETQYF.

The chain joins TRBV6-6 to TRBJ2-1, with 12 bases lining up with TRBD2. With 2 bases clipped from V and 9 bases from J, the junction kept 5 bases outside the gene matches. This CDR3 region has 15 residues. CDR1 is MNHNY and CDR2 is SVGAGI in the germline V gene (reference sequence). CDR3: CASSYPLAGGGEQFF. DNA for the CDR3: TGTGCCAGCAGTTACCCGCTAGCGGGAGGGGGTGAGCAGTTCTTC.